This TCR beta chain is drawn from a study of T cell responses to AZD1222 COVID-19 vaccine. Repertoires were generated with immunoSEQ multiplex PCR, while TCRdb's copy carries only in-frame clones and drops some. The table records 86,000 or so clones, around 90% of them present only once. The length of the CDR3 is 16 residues. Germline values: CDR1 SGHVS, CDR2 FQNEAQ. V lost 3 bases and J lost 4; bases outside the gene matches: 7. This clone turned up a few times. The rearrangement links TRBV7-8 to TRBJ1-3; 9 bases map to TRBD1. This sequence originates from an adult in good health. The sample here was peripheral blood, taken on day 0 of AZD1222 vaccination. CDR3 protein: CASSFYGTGSGNTIYF. The CDR3 nucleotides read TGTGCCAGCAGCTTTTATGGGACAGGGTCCGGAAACACCATATATTTT.